A single sample is the source of the 18 T cell receptor beta chains below, sequenced in a study of siplizumab effects on memory and regulatory T cells. Profiling relied on immunoSEQ multiplex PCR, and the TCRdb table lists in-frame clones only, not all of them. The table includes around 68,000 clones, over 70% detected once. Sequencing used Tregs sorted from blood. The receptor set was obtained from a human donor in good health.

This chain uses TRBV5-3 with TRBJ2-2, with D hard to call. TRBV5-3 is classed as an ORF, of uncertain function. This CDR3 comprises 12 residues. V was shortened by 4 bases and J by 4 bases, with 5 bases between the two germline ends. The CDR3 DNA follows: TGTGCCAGAAGCCTCATCACCGGGGAGCTGTTTTTT. Encoded protein: CARSLITGELFF.

J is TRBJ2-5 and V is TRBV9, with TRBD1 matching 11 bases. Germline CDR1 SGDLS, CDR2 YYNGEE. This CDR3 has 14 amino acids. V dropped 4 bases and J dropped 3; count of bases not matched to a gene: 2. For the CDR3, the DNA is TGTGCCAGCAGCTGGACAGGGGGCGAAGAGACCCAGTACTTC. Amino acids: CASSWTGGEETQYF. The full variable domain, with the rest looked up from reference TRBV9 and TRBJ2-5, is DSGVTQTPKHLITATGQRVTLRCSPRSGDLSVYWYQQSLDQGLQFLIQYYNGEERAKGNILERFSAQQFPDLHSELNLSSLELGDSALYFCASSWTGGEETQYFGPGTRLLVL.

This chain uses TRBV19 with TRBJ2-2; 14 bases are a match to TRBD2. This CDR3 has 18 amino acids. Unmatched junction bases numbered 6, after V lost 5 bases and J lost 1 base. The germline gives CDR1 LNHDA, CDR2 SQIVND (reference sequence). Here the CDR3 DNA reads TGTGCCAGTAGTCCGGGACTAGCGGGAGTAAGGAACACCGGGGAGCTGTTTTTT. It codes for CASSPGLAGVRNTGELFF.

The V gene is TRBV7-6, the J gene TRBJ2-7; TRBD2 is a possible D gene (5 bases). CDR3 length: 15 residues. Per germline, CDR1 SGHVS and CDR2 FNYEAQ. V dropped 5 bases and J dropped 1 base, with 15 bases sitting between them. As DNA, the CDR3 is TGTGCCAGCAGCGCCCGCTCTGGGAGTTCCTACGAGCAGTACTTC. Translation gives CASSARSGSSYEQYF. The whole variable domain, remainder taken from reference TRBV7-6 and TRBJ2-7, is GAGVSQSPRYKVTKRGQDVALRCDPISGHVSLYWYRQALGQGPEFLTYFNYEAQQDKSGLPNDRFSAERPEGSISTLTIQRTEQRDSAMYRCASSARSGSSYEQYFGPGTRLTVT.

This chain joins TRBV27 and TRBJ1-1; the match to TRBD1 covers 12 bases. J lost 7 bases, V lost 7 bases, and 10 bases had no gene match. Germline loops: CDR1 MNHEY, CDR2 SMNVEV (reference sequence). The CDR3 contains 15 residues. Here the CDR3 DNA reads TGTGCCAGCAAGGGACAGGGGGCCCGATGGGGTGAAGCTTTCTTT. This sequence encodes CASKGQGARWGEAFF.

The chain joins TRBV19 to TRBJ2-2, with 7 bases identical to TRBD1. The CDR3 covers 14 residues. The germline CDR1 and CDR2 sequences are LNHDA and SQIVND (reference sequence). Trimming at V came to 3 bases and at J to 4 bases, leaving 2 bases not matched to a gene. CDR3 in amino acids: CASSMGQSTGELFF. The CDR3 nucleotides read TGTGCCAGTAGTATGGGACAGAGCACCGGGGAGCTGTTTTTT.

The V gene is TRBV19, the J gene TRBJ2-2, with a possible D match to TRBD1 (6 bases). The CDR3 sequence is 16 residues long. The germline V gene has CDR1 LNHDA and CDR2 SQIVND (reference sequence). Trimming removed 5 bases from V and 6 bases from J, with 19 bases in between. The CDR3 region has the DNA TGTGCCAGTAGTGCTTATACAGGGTTCTCTTCCGGGGAGCTGTTTTTT. It is translated as CASSAYTGFSSGELFF.

This sequence joins TRBV7-2 and TRBJ2-7; 8 bases map to TRBD2. The ends lost 3 bases at V and 3 bases at J; junction bases unmatched: 19. The CDR3 runs to 19 residues. CDR1 is SGHTA, CDR2 FQGNSA, per germline. CDR3 amino acids: CASSFFPGLGTAAGYEQYF. The CDR3 DNA sequence: TGTGCCAGCAGCTTCTTCCCGGGACTAGGTACCGCGGCTGGCTACGAGCAGTACTTC.

This sequence joins TRBV14 and TRBJ1-2; 7 positions agree with TRBD1. Germline lookup yields CDR1 SGHDN and CDR2 FVKESK. V gave up 3 bases and J gave up 6 bases; unmatched junction bases: 7. The CDR3 has 14 residues. The CDR3 DNA sequence: TGTGCCAGCAGCCACCTGGACAGGATTAATGGCTACACCTTC. As protein: CASSHLDRINGYTF.

The chain employs TRBV7-3 and TRBJ2-3; D is uncertain. The CDR3 sequence is 14 residues long. Germline V lookup: CDR1 SGHTA, CDR2 FQGTGA. The V and J ends lost 5 bases and 4 bases respectively, with 13 bases between them. As DNA, the CDR3 is TGTGCCAGCAGCGCCATCTCCTGGGCAGATACGCAGTATTTT. Translating gives CASSAISWADTQYF.

A remark on this clone: Given a much more abundant clone one base away, this may be a read error. The DNA of the CDR3 is TGTGCCAGCAGTGAATTGGGGGGCGAGCAGTACTTC. This codes for CASSELGGEQYF. The chain couples TRBV6-5 to TRBJ2-7; D may be TRBD2 (6 bases). Deletions cut 5 bases from V and 6 bases from J, with 11 bases between. CDR3 length: 12 residues. The germline V gene encodes CDR1 MNHEY and CDR2 SVGAGI.

The chain carries TRBV10-3 and TRBJ1-1; D is uncertain. The ends were cut back, 10 bases at V and 3 bases at J, with 12 bases in the middle. Germline V gives CDR1 ENHRY, CDR2 SYGVKD. The CDR3 length is 12 residues. In nucleotides, the CDR3 is TGTGCCACTCGCCGGGTGGACACTGAAGCTTTCTTT. Amino acid sequence: CATRRVDTEAFF.

This chain uses TRBV5-5 with TRBJ1-1; 11 nucleotides line up with TRBD1. The J segment lost 1 base and the V segment lost 6 bases, leaving 2 bases of the junction unmatched. Germline CDR1 SGHKS, CDR2 YYEKEE (reference sequence). CDR3 length: 14 residues. The CDR3: CASKGTGGNTEAFF. CDR3 bases: TGTGCCAGCAAGGGGACAGGGGGGAACACTGAAGCTTTCTTT. Complete variable domain (other parts from reference TRBV5-5 and TRBJ1-1): DAGVTQSPTHLIKTRGQQVTLRCSPISGHKSVSWYQQVLGQGPQFIFQYYEKEERGRGNFPDRFSARQFPNYSSELNVNALLLGDSALYLCASKGTGGNTEAFFGQGTRLTVV.

This chain joins TRBV18 and TRBJ1-2; D is possibly TRBD1 (6 bases). CDR3 length: 12 amino acids. From germline, CDR1 is KGHSH and CDR2 LQKENI. The V gene lost 4 bases and the J gene lost 11 bases, with 14 bases spanning the gap. The CDR3 DNA is TGTGCCAGCTCACTCCAGGGGCTTTGGTACACCTTC. Encoded protein: CASSLQGLWYTF.

V is TRBV19 and J is TRBJ2-7, with 11 bases lining up with TRBD1. The CDR3 extends over 14 amino acids. In germline, CDR1 is LNHDA, CDR2 SQIVND (reference sequence). V was clipped by 5 bases and J by 3 bases; unmatched bases: 3. CDR3 residues: CASSPGQGDYEQYF. DNA for the CDR3: TGTGCCAGTAGTCCGGGACAGGGGGACTACGAGCAGTACTTC.

V is TRBV28 and J is TRBJ2-7; D may be TRBD2 (5 bases). Germline V gene lookup returns CDR1 MDHEN and CDR2 SYDVKM. Deletions cut 6 bases from V and 0 bases from J, with 21 bases between. This CDR3 contains 17 residues. The CDR3 sequence: CASSPRPWRVSSYEQYF. As DNA, the CDR3 is TGTGCCAGCAGCCCTAGGCCCTGGCGGGTCAGCTCCTACGAGCAGTACTTC.

This chain joins TRBV5-1 and TRBJ2-3, with TRBD1 matching 9 bases. Germline assignment: CDR1 SGHRS and CDR2 YFSETQ. Trimming at V came to 2 bases and at J to 5 bases, leaving 3 bases not matched to a gene. CDR3 size: 14 residues. For the CDR3, the DNA is TGCGCCAGCAGCTTAACAGGGGGCATAGATACGCAGTATTTT. Translation: CASSLTGGIDTQYF.

The chain links TRBV9 to TRBJ2-1; no definite D call. The ends were cut back, 0 bases at V and 4 bases at J, with 5 bases in the middle. This CDR3 comprises 13 residues. From germline, CDR1 is SGDLS and CDR2 YYNGEE. This CDR3 is CASSVVGYNEQFF. The CDR3 DNA is TGTGCCAGCAGCGTAGTAGGGTACAATGAGCAGTTCTTC.